The entry below gives a single T cell receptor beta chain sequence along with its context. The target antigen is unknown. These data are taken from a study of T cell responses to AZD1222 COVID-19 vaccine. General study results and limits: Nearly half of unique spike-specific TCRs reportedly avoided B.1.351 and B.1.1.7 mutated regions.

Only in-frame clones appear in the TCRdb table, and some are missing; sequencing was by immunoSEQ multiplex PCR. The profile covers approximately 140,000 clones, with 75% to 95% appearing a single time and roughly 3.6% taken by the ten largest. This CDR3 region has 14 residues. V was cut by 0 bases and J by 4 bases, with 8 bases left in between. CDR1 is SGHAT and CDR2 is FQNNGV in the germline V gene. This sequence joins TRBV11-2 and TRBJ2-3; D gene ambiguous. This clonotype was sampled from an adult in good health. Sequencing was performed on peripheral blood, taken on day 0 of AZD1222 vaccination. In nucleotides, the CDR3 is TGTGCCAGCAGCTTAGACCCCGTTCCAGATACGCAGTATTTT. Amino acid sequence: CASSLDPVPDTQYF.